This T cell receptor beta chain was observed in a study of CD8 T cells in Susac syndrome. RNA was extracted with the RNeasy kit, and a quantity of roughly 0.45 to 1 ug was reverse transcribed using random hexamers. The amplification used immunoSEQ multiplex PCR on TCR beta CDR3; it spanned 54 Vbeta and 13 Jbeta. MiXCR, applied by TCRdb to the immunoSEQ multiplex PCR reads, yields one record per CDR3 protein. The sample carries more than 70,000 distinct CDR3 sequences, 91% recorded once. The authors sequenced TCR beta from blood CD8+ and CD4+ T cells. Negative isolation was used for CD8+ and CD4+ T cells, and FACS enrichment was applied to TEMRA cells. The CDR3 extends over 14 amino acids. Trimming pared 6 bases from V and 5 bases from J, leaving 19 bases between. Per germline, CDR1 DFQATT and CDR2 SNEGSKA (reference sequence).

V and J are TRBV20-1 and TRBJ1-1; D might be TRBD1 (5 bases). Sequenced material: CD8+ T cells from PBMCs. The clonotype comes from a human donor with multiple sclerosis. The CDR3 coding sequence is TGCAGTGCGCCAAGGCCGGGGCTAGGGACTGAAGCTTTCTTT. It yields the protein CSAPRPGLGTEAFF.